Here is one T cell receptor (beta chain) with its context. The source of the sample is a study of spatial heterogeneity in lung cancer. As for the study in general: For the average unique TCR and UMI combination, more than 9.5 occurrences appeared in raw reads.

Every TCR cDNA molecule bore a unique molecular identifier. One entry per CDR3 protein results from TCRdb running MiXCR on the 5' RACE reads. The sample has about 26,000 distinct CDR3 sequences, 9.5% to 15% seen once; the top ten hold about 25%. Time point indicated: sample taken at primary tumor resection. Whole RNA was taken from tumor, nontumor lung or frozen PBMC; it was then sequenced unsorted. Samples came from 70 to 80 TRACERx patients with untreated early-stage lung cancer. The CDR3 totals 13 residues. V lost 8 bases, J lost 2 bases, and 7 bases lay in between. CDR1 is LNHNV and CDR2 is YYDKDF in the germline V gene (reference sequence).

This sequence was found in a female donor with early-stage non-small cell lung cancer. The sample here was PBMCs, taken at surgery. V gene TRBV15 combines with J gene TRBJ2-6, with no clear D. CDR3 region: CATRFAGANVLTF. In DNA form, the CDR3 reads TGTGCCACCCGGTTCGCTGGGGCCAACGTCCTGACTTTC.